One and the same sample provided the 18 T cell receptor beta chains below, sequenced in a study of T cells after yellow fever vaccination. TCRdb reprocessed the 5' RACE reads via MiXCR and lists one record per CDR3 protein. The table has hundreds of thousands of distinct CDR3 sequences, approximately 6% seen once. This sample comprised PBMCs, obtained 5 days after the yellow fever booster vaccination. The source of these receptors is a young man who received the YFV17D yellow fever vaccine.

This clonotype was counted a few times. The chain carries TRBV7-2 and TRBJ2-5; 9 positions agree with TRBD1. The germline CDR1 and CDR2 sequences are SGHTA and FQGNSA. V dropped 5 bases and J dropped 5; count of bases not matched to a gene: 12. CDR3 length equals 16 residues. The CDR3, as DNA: TGTGCCAGCAGCCGACGTCCCGGGACAGGGATCGAGACCCAGTACTTC. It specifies CASSRRPGTGIETQYF.

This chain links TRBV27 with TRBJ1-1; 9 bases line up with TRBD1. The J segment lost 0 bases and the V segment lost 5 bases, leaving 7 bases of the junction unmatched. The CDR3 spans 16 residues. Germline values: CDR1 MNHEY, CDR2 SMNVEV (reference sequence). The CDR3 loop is CASSPRQGVMNTEAFF. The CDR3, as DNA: TGTGCCAGCAGTCCCCGACAGGGGGTGATGAACACTGAAGCTTTCTTT.

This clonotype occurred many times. The CDR3 sequence is CSARPTLGNSDTQYF. CDR3 nucleotide sequence: TGCAGTGCTAGACCGACCCTGGGGAATTCAGATACGCAGTATTTT. This rearrangement joins TRBV20-1 to TRBJ2-3, with D unclear. The CDR3 has 15 amino acids. Per germline, CDR1 DFQATT and CDR2 SNEGSKA (reference sequence). V lost 2 bases and J lost 4, with 16 bases in between.

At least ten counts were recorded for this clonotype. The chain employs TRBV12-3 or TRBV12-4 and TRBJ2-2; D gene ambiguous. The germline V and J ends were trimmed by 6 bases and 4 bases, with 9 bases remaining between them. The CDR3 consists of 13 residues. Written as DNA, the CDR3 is TGTGCCAGCAGGGTCGGGTCCACCGGGGAGCTGTTTTTT. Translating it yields CASRVGSTGELFF.

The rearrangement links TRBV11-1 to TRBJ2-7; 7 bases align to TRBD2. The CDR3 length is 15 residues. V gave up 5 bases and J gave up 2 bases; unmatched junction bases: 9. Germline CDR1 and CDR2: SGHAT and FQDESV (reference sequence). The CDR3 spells CASSPASGPTYEQYF. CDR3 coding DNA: TGTGCCAGCAGCCCAGCTAGCGGACCAACCTACGAGCAGTACTTC.

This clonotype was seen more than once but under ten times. CDR3: CASSTTWTGDSYEQYF. CDR3 coding DNA: TGTGCCAGCAGTACGACCTGGACAGGGGATTCCTACGAGCAGTACTTC. The rearrangement joins TRBV6-2 or TRBV6-3 to TRBJ2-7; 9 bases agree with TRBD1. Trimming removed 5 bases from V and 1 base from J; junction bases left unmatched: 9. The length of the CDR3 is 16 residues. The germline CDR1 and CDR2 sequences are MNHEY and SVGEGT.

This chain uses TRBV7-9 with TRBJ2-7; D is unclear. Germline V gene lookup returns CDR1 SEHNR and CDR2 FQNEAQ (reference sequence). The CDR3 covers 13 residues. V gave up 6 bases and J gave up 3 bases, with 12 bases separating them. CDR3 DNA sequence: TGTGCCAGCAGTTCGGACGGAGACTACGAGCAGTACTTC. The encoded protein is CASSSDGDYEQYF. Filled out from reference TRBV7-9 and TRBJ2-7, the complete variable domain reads DTGVSQNPRHKITKRGQNVTFRCDPISEHNRLYWYRQTLGQGPEFLTYFQNEAQLEKSRLLSDRFSAERPKGSFSTLEIQRTEQGDSAMYLCASSSDGDYEQYFGPGTRLTVT.

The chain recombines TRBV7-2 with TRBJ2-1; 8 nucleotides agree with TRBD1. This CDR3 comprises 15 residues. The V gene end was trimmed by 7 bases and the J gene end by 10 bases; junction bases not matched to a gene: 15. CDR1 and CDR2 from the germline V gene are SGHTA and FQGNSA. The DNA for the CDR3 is TGTGCCAGCATCCTGTCCAGGGGGCTGGGGATCGAGCAGTTCTTC. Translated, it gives CASILSRGLGIEQFF.

The CDR3 coding sequence is TGTGCCAGCAGTCCACCAGACAGGGGCCCTGAAGCTTTCTTT. Translation: CASSPPDRGPEAFF. V usage is TRBV12-3 or TRBV12-4 and J usage is TRBJ1-1; 8 bases match TRBD1. The CDR3 has 14 amino acids. The junction had 8 bases not matched to a gene; V was cut back by 5 bases and J by 6 bases.

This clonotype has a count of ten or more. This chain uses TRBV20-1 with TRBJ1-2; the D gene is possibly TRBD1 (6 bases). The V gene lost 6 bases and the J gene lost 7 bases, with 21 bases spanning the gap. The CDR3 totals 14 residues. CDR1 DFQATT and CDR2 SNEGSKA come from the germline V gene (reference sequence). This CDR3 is CSARRGDKEIGYTF. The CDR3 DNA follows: TGCAGTGCCCGTCGGGGGGACAAAGAAATTGGCTACACCTTC.

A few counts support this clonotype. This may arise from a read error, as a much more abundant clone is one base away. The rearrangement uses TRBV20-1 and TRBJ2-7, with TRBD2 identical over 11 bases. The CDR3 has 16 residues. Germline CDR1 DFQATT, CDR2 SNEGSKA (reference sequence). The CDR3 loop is CCARGTGTSGDYEQYF. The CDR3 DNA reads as TGCTGTGCTAGGGGGACCGGGACTAGCGGAGATTACGAGCAGTACTTC.

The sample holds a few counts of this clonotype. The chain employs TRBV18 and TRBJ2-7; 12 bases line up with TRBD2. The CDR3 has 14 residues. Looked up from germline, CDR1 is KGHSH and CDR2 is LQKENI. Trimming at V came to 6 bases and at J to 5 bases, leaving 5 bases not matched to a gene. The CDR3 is CASSRLAGAHEQYF. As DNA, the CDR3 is TGTGCCAGCTCCCGACTAGCGGGAGCCCACGAGCAGTACTTC. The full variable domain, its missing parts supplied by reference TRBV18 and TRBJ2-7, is NAGVMQNPRHLVRRRGQEARLRCSPMKGHSHVYWYRQLPEEGLKFMVYLQKENIIDESGMPKERFSAEFPKEGPSILRIQQVVRGDSAAYFCASSRLAGAHEQYFGPGTRLTVT.

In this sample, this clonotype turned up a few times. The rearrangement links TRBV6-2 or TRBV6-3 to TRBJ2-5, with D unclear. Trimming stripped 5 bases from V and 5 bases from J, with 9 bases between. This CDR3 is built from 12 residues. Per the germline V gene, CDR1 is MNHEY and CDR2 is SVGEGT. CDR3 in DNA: TGTGCCAGCAGTAGACTTCTCGAGACCCAGTACTTC. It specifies CASSRLLETQYF.

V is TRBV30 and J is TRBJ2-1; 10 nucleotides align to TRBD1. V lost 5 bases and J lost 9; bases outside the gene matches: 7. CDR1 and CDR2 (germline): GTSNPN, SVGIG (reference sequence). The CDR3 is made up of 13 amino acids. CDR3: CAWDRGRNGEQFF. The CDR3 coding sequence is TGTGCCTGGGACAGGGGGCGTAATGGTGAGCAGTTCTTC.

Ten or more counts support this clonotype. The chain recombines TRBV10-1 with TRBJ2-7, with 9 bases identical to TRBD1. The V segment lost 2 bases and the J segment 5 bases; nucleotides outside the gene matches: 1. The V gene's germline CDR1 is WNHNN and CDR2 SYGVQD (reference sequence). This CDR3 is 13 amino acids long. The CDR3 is CASSETGGDEQYF. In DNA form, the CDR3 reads TGCGCCAGCAGTGAGACAGGGGGCGACGAGCAGTACTTC.

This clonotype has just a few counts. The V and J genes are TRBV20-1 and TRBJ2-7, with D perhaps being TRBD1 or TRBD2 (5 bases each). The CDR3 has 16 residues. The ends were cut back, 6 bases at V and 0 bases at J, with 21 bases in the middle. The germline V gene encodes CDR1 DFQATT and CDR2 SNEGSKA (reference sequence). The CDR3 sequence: CSAYNPRDGASYEQYF. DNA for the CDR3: TGCAGTGCATACAATCCACGGGACGGAGCCTCCTACGAGCAGTACTTC.

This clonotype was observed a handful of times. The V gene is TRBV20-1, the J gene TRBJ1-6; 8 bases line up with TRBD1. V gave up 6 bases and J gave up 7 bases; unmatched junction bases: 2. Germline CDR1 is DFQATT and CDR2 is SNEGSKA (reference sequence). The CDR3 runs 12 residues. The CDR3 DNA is TGCAGTGCCCGACAGGGGAATTCACCCCTCCACTTT. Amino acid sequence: CSARQGNSPLHF.

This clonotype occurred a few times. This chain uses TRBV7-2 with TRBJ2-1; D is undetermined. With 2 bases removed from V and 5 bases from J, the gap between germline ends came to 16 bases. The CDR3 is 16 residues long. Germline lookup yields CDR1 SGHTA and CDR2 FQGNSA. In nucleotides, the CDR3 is TGTGCCAGCAGCTTAATGACGTCCCTAGTGGACAATGAGCAGTTCTTC. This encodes CASSLMTSLVDNEQFF.